Below are 10 T cell receptor beta chains sequenced from a single sample in a study of CD8 T cells in ankylosing spondylitis. MiXCR was run by TCRdb on the 5' RACE reads, yielding one entry per CDR3 protein. The table lists 200,000 to 250,000 distinct CDR3 sequences, 7.3% of them singletons. Study-wide points: Seven to nine highly homologous variants formed a TCR beta motif that appeared characteristic of ankylosing spondylitis blood.

The antigens for these receptors are not known. Sequencing used blood, either unsorted or a sorted T cell fraction (not recorded which). The source of these receptors is a male donor with ankylosing spondylitis.

This clonotype was found many times. The CDR3 here is CASSLEIIGTQQETQYF. The CDR3 DNA follows: TGTGCCAGCAGCTTAGAAATTATCGGGACACAGCAAGAGACCCAGTACTTC. The chain employs TRBV7-9 and TRBJ2-5; a possible D gene is TRBD1 (6 bases). Trimming pared 1 base from V and 2 bases from J, leaving 17 bases between. There are 17 residues in the CDR3. The germline CDR1 and CDR2 sequences are SEHNR and FQNEAQ (reference sequence).

The V and J genes are TRBV5-8 and TRBJ2-7; 9 positions agree with TRBD1. This CDR3 contains 14 residues. After removal of 4 bases from V and 3 bases from J, the junction contained 5 bases not matched to a gene. Germline values: CDR1 SGHTS, CDR2 YDEGEE. CDR3 in amino acids: CASSRWTGDYEQYF. The CDR3 DNA reads as TGTGCCAGCAGCAGATGGACAGGGGACTACGAGCAGTACTTC.

At least ten counts were recorded for this clonotype. V is TRBV29-1 and J is TRBJ2-3; 9 bases align to TRBD1. CDR3 length: 14 residues. Germline V gene sequence: CDR1 SQVTM, CDR2 ANQGSEA. Trimming cost V 7 bases and J 2 bases; bases outside gene matches: 7. This CDR3 reads CSERTGVNTDTQYF. In DNA, the CDR3 is TGCAGCGAACGGACAGGGGTAAACACAGATACGCAGTATTTT.

This clonotype was seen a handful of times. CDR3 region: CASSQDRGARNYEQYF. The DNA of the CDR3 is TGTGCCAGCAGCCAAGATCGGGGGGCTAGGAACTACGAGCAGTACTTC. The V call is TRBV14, the J call TRBJ2-7, with D maybe TRBD2 (7 bases). The CDR3 spans 16 residues. Trimming removed 0 bases at V and 3 bases at J, with 15 bases between. The germline gives CDR1 SGHDN, CDR2 FVKESK.

This clonotype has a count of ten or more. The genes are TRBV5-6 and TRBJ2-3; 11 nucleotides agree with TRBD2. With V trimmed by 5 bases and J by 3 bases, 8 bases remained unmatched. Germline-derived CDR1 and CDR2 are SGHDT and YYEEEE. This CDR3 contains 16 residues. For the CDR3, the DNA is TGTGCCAGCAGTAGCGACCTAGCGGGAGGTACAGATACGCAGTATTTT. Its protein product is CASSSDLAGGTDTQYF.

This clonotype was observed a few times. The rearrangement uses TRBV11-3 and TRBJ1-1; no definite D call. V was cut by 3 bases and J by 5 bases, with 13 bases left in between. Germline V gene data show CDR1 as SGHNT and CDR2 as YENEEA. The CDR3 loop spans 14 amino acids. CDR3 loop: CASSFLDGKTEAFF. DNA for the CDR3: TGTGCCAGCAGCTTCCTCGACGGGAAAACTGAAGCTTTCTTT.

This clonotype appeared a few times. This chain uses TRBV12-3 or TRBV12-4 with TRBJ2-1, with unresolved D. V was pared by 0 bases and J by 7 bases, with 7 bases between. The CDR3 loop spans 13 amino acids. The chain's CDR3 is CASSLALRNEQFF. CDR3 DNA sequence: TGTGCCAGCAGTTTAGCGCTGAGGAATGAGCAGTTCTTC.

This chain connects TRBV27 to TRBJ2-7; D not certain. The CDR3 is made up of 14 amino acids. V lost 5 bases to trimming and J lost 2 bases, with 13 bases between them. From germline, CDR1 is MNHEY and CDR2 SMNVEV (reference sequence). The CDR3 DNA reads TGTGCCAGCAGTACCATAGCTGGGCCCTACGAGCAGTACTTC. Amino acid sequence: CASSTIAGPYEQYF.

This clonotype was observed a handful of times. The J gene is TRBJ2-1, the V gene TRBV11-2; possible D gene TRBD2, 6 bases. This CDR3 spans 17 amino acids. The germline V gene encodes CDR1 SGHAT and CDR2 FQNNGV. V dropped 5 bases and J dropped 4 bases, with 21 bases sitting between them. CDR3 loop: CASSESPTRMKYNEQFF. The CDR3 DNA is TGTGCCAGCAGCGAAAGCCCGACTAGGATGAAATACAATGAGCAGTTCTTC.

The table lists this clonotype with many counts. V and J are TRBV10-3 and TRBJ2-1, with 9 bases identical to TRBD1. The length of the CDR3 is 14 residues. The germline V gene encodes CDR1 ENHRY and CDR2 SYGVKD. With 4 bases clipped from V and 8 bases from J, the junction kept 6 bases outside the gene matches. CDR3 bases: TGTGCCATCAGTGTCGGGACAGGGTCGTATGAGCAGTTCTTC. Encoded protein: CAISVGTGSYEQFF.